This T cell receptor beta chain is from a study of neurological immune-mediated disorders. TCRdb independently ran MiXCR on the 5' RACE reads; one entry per CDR3 protein. Here the sample spans some 60,000 distinct CDR3 sequences, roughly 2.5% being singletons. Germline assignment: CDR1 MDHEN and CDR2 SYDVKM. The CDR3 is made up of 15 amino acids. V gave up 2 bases and J gave up 5 bases; unmatched junction bases: 5. This clonotype was picked up many times. This TCR was sampled from a man aged 50-59 years with multiple sclerosis. Sequenced sample: PBMCs. V gene TRBV28 combines with J gene TRBJ1-2; 10 bases agree with TRBD1. The CDR3 spells CASSLQGQGMYGYTF. The CDR3 bases are TGTGCCAGCAGTTTACAGGGACAGGGGATGTATGGCTACACCTTC.